The 21 T cell receptor beta chains below come from one sample, sequenced in a study of beta chain features in type 1 diabetes. Their target antigens are unknown. The entirety of the isolated RNA underwent reverse transcription, so expressed TCRB transcripts were sequenced. Libraries were prepared by immunoSEQ multiplex PCR; TCRdb keeps only in-frame clonotypes and omits some of them. The sample includes about 740,000 clones, 13% of them seen just once. Study findings and constraints: TCRB CDR3s from Type 1 diabetes patients were moderately but significantly shorter in all four CD4+ subsets.

The sequenced sample consisted of naive CD4+ T cells from blood. The receptors stem from a man aged 18-30 years with type 1 diabetes.

V and J are TRBV5-4 and TRBJ1-4; 8 positions agree with TRBD1. V shed 4 bases, J shed 7 bases, and the junction held 6 bases outside the gene matches. This CDR3 comprises 14 residues. Germline V gene lookup returns CDR1 SGHNT and CDR2 YYREEE (reference sequence). The CDR3, as DNA: TGTGCCAGCAGCCCAGGGGGCGCGGGTGAAAAACTGTTTTTT. It specifies CASSPGGAGEKLFF.

Concerning this clone: At the DNA level, this CDR3 is encoded by other sequences in the same sample as well. V is TRBV5-1 and J is TRBJ1-6, with 8 bases that match TRBD1. The trim removed 0 bases at V and 9 bases at J, leaving 5 bases unmatched. The CDR3 has 15 amino acids. The germline V gene encodes CDR1 SGHRS and CDR2 YFSETQ. The CDR3 nucleotides are TGCGCCAGCAGCTTGGAACAGGGGGTAGGTTCACCCCTCCACTTT. As protein: CASSLEQGVGSPLHF.

This clone occurred a few times. The rearrangement joins TRBV29-1 to TRBJ2-3; D unclear. Trimming left V 4 bases short and J 0 bases short, with 8 bases between. Germline V gives CDR1 SQVTM, CDR2 ANQGSEA. The CDR3 runs to 13 residues. DNA of the CDR3: TGCAGCGTTGTGGTTTCCAGCACAGATACGCAGTATTTT. Translation: CSVVVSSTDTQYF.

This clone was seen a handful of times. The V gene is TRBV10-3, the J gene TRBJ2-3, with D unclear. The CDR3 extends over 13 amino acids. Germline values: CDR1 ENHRY, CDR2 SYGVKD. Trimming pared 7 bases from V and 0 bases from J, leaving 8 bases between. The CDR3 coding sequence is TGTGCCATCAACGGTATTAGCACAGATACGCAGTATTTT. Translating it yields CAINGISTDTQYF.

This clone came up once. The chain has TRBV2 and TRBJ2-5; weak D call: TRBD1 (6 bases). Germline V CDR1 and CDR2: SNHLY, FYNNEI. The length of the CDR3 is 14 residues. Trimming removed 2 bases from V and 2 bases from J, with 9 bases in between. The CDR3 DNA is TGTGCCAGCAGTGAATTAGGGGGTCAAGAGACCCAGTACTTC. Its translation is CASSELGGQETQYF.

This chain uses TRBV30 with TRBJ2-2; unclear D gene. Germline V CDR1 and CDR2: GTSNPN, SVGIG (reference sequence). The V end was cut by 2 bases, the J end by 6 bases, with 7 bases between. The CDR3 covers 12 residues. The CDR3 bases are TGTGCCTGGAGTCCCGTTGCCGGGGAGCTGTTTTTT. This sequence encodes CAWSPVAGELFF.

This clone was detected a few times. The chain carries TRBV27 and TRBJ2-6; TRBD1 is a possible D gene (7 bases). CDR1 MNHEY and CDR2 SMNVEV come from the germline V gene (reference sequence). Trimming removed 3 bases at V and 4 bases at J, with 13 bases between. The CDR3 runs to 16 residues. This CDR3 reads CASSLEGARGANVLTF. The CDR3 DNA is TGTGCCAGCAGTTTGGAGGGGGCTAGAGGGGCCAACGTCCTGACTTTC.

The rearrangement links TRBV6-5 to TRBJ1-2; D is perhaps TRBD1 (5 bases). Germline V gene sequence: CDR1 MNHEY, CDR2 SVGAGI. The CDR3 totals 14 residues. The V and J ends lost 5 bases and 3 bases respectively, with 13 bases between them. CDR3 residues: CASSEKGADYGYTF. In DNA, the CDR3 is TGTGCCAGCAGTGAAAAAGGGGCAGACTATGGCTACACCTTC.

In its sample, this clone was seen a few times. This CDR3 is also generated by other DNA sequences in the sample. This chain's CDR3 is CASSPTGQGANVLTF. The CDR3 nucleotides are TGTGCCAGCAGCCCGACAGGGCAAGGGGCCAACGTCCTGACTTTC. This rearrangement joins TRBV7-9 to TRBJ2-6, with 7 bases lining up with TRBD1. Per germline, CDR1 SEHNR and CDR2 FQNEAQ (reference sequence). The CDR3 has 15 amino acids. J was trimmed by 4 bases and V by 5 bases; bases with no gene match: 5.

The chain recombines TRBV27 with TRBJ1-6; maybe TRBD1 (6 bases). V was shortened by 5 bases and J by 7 bases, with 15 bases between the two germline ends. The CDR3 is 15 residues long. Germline V gene sequence: CDR1 MNHEY, CDR2 SMNVEV (reference sequence). CDR3 amino acids: CASSGSGVDNSPLHF. DNA for the CDR3: TGTGCCAGCAGTGGGTCAGGGGTTGACAATTCACCCCTCCACTTT.

In its sample, this clone was seen a few times. This sequence joins TRBV7-9 and TRBJ2-7; 8 positions agree with TRBD2. V was pared by 5 bases and J by 6 bases, with 9 bases of the junction left unmatched. This CDR3 comprises 14 residues. Germline V gene lookup returns CDR1 SEHNR and CDR2 FQNEAQ (reference sequence). CDR3 in amino acids: CASSPGSGGLEQYF. DNA for the CDR3: TGTGCCAGCAGCCCGGGCAGCGGGGGTCTCGAGCAGTACTTC. The whole variable domain, remainder taken from reference TRBV7-9 and TRBJ2-7, is DTGVSQNPRHKITKRGQNVTFRCDPISEHNRLYWYRQTLGQGPEFLTYFQNEAQLEKSRLLSDRFSAERPKGSFSTLEIQRTEQGDSAMYLCASSPGSGGLEQYFGPGTRLTVT.

This clone was counted only a few times. V usage is TRBV29-1 and J usage is TRBJ1-1, with 8 positions matching TRBD1. Germline V gene sequence: CDR1 SQVTM, CDR2 ANQGSEA. This CDR3 has 14 residues. The trim removed 3 bases at V and 4 bases at J, leaving 7 bases unmatched. Written as DNA, the CDR3 is TGCAGCGTTGACACCGGGACAGGAATCACTGAAGCTTTCTTT. Amino acid sequence: CSVDTGTGITEAFF.

This clone was recorded a few times. The V and J genes are TRBV28 and TRBJ2-7; no reliable D call. There are 12 residues in the CDR3. V dropped 0 bases and J dropped 5 bases, with 5 bases sitting between them. Germline V gene sequence: CDR1 MDHEN, CDR2 SYDVKM. CDR3 loop: CASSLWGNEQYF. The CDR3 region has the DNA TGTGCCAGCAGTTTATGGGGTAACGAGCAGTACTTC. Drawing the rest from reference TRBV28 and TRBJ2-7, the complete variable domain is DVKVTQSSRYLVKRTGEKVFLECVQDMDHENMFWYRQDPGLGLRLIYFSYDVKMKEKGDIPEGYSVSREKKERFSLILESASTNQTSMYLCASSLWGNEQYFGPGTRLTVT.

This clone has a handful of counts. The rearrangement links TRBV28 to TRBJ1-2, with TRBD1 as a possible D gene (5 bases). V lost 5 bases, J lost 4 bases, and 11 bases lay in between. The CDR3 has 13 residues. Germline V CDR1 and CDR2: MDHEN, SYDVKM. CDR3 in DNA: TGTGCCAGCAGTGCGGGGGGTGGCTATGGCTACACCTTC. Its protein product is CASSAGGGYGYTF.

The chain recombines TRBV7-3 with TRBJ1-4; TRBD1 matches at 8 bases. Germline V lookup: CDR1 SGHTA, CDR2 FQGTGA. CDR3 size: 16 residues. The V gene end was trimmed by 5 bases and the J gene end by 5 bases; junction bases not matched to a gene: 10. The CDR3, as DNA: TGTGCCAGCAGCGTACTAAGGGACAGGTCCAATGAAAAACTGTTTTTT. Protein sequence: CASSVLRDRSNEKLFF.

This clone has just a few counts. The genes are TRBV14 and TRBJ2-2; 8 bases are shared with TRBD1. Germline CDR1 and CDR2: SGHDN and FVKESK. The V gene end was trimmed by 5 bases and the J gene end by 3 bases; junction bases not matched to a gene: 8. The CDR3 sequence is 16 residues long. As DNA, the CDR3 is TGTGCCAGCAGCTCCCAACAGGGGGAAGACACCGGGGAGCTGTTTTTT. It translates to CASSSQQGEDTGELFF.

The J gene is TRBJ2-5, the V gene TRBV18, with 8 positions matching TRBD2. V shed 2 bases, J shed 1 base, and the junction held 12 bases outside the gene matches. Germline CDR1 KGHSH, CDR2 LQKENI. CDR3 length: 18 amino acids. Here the CDR3 reads CASSPFSGGATPQETQYF. The DNA for the CDR3 is TGTGCCAGCTCACCATTTTCCGGGGGGGCAACCCCCCAAGAGACCCAGTACTTC.

This clone was detected only a few times. CDR3 region: CASSLAGRDGYTF. CDR3 nucleotide sequence: TGTGCCAGCAGCTTGGCAGGGAGGGATGGCTACACCTTC. The rearrangement joins TRBV11-2 to TRBJ1-2; D might be TRBD1 (5 bases). Germline V CDR1 and CDR2: SGHAT, FQNNGV. V lost 3 bases, J lost 6 bases, and 11 bases lay in between. CDR3 length: 13 residues.

This clone was detected only a few times. The chain employs TRBV5-1 and TRBJ2-1, with 9 nucleotides matching TRBD2. In germline, CDR1 is SGHRS, CDR2 YFSETQ. The CDR3 loop spans 17 amino acids. J gave up 4 bases and V 0 bases, and 8 bases lay outside the gene matches. For the CDR3, the DNA is TGCGCCAGCAGCTTGGTCCCCGGAACTAGCGGGTACAATGAGCAGTTCTTC. Translating it yields CASSLVPGTSGYNEQFF. The full variable domain, in which reference TRBV5-1 and TRBJ2-1 provide the parts outside the CDR3, is KAGVTQTPRYLIKTRGQQVTLSCSPISGHRSVSWYQQTPGQGLQFLFEYFSETQRNKGNFPGRFSGRQFSNSRSEMNVSTLELGDSALYLCASSLVPGTSGYNEQFFGPGTRLTVL.

The V call is TRBV18, the J call TRBJ2-1; 11 bases match TRBD2. Germline V gives CDR1 KGHSH, CDR2 LQKENI. This CDR3 region has 17 residues. Losses at the gene ends were 3 bases for V and 0 bases for J; bases not matched to a gene: 4. CDR3 amino acids: CASSPLAGGSSYNEQFF. CDR3 in DNA: TGTGCCAGCTCACCCCTAGCGGGGGGTAGCTCCTACAATGAGCAGTTCTTC.

J is TRBJ2-3 and V is TRBV11-2; D ambiguous. V was trimmed by 7 bases and J by 6 bases, leaving 17 bases between them. Looked up from germline, CDR1 is SGHAT and CDR2 is FQNNGV. The CDR3 consists of 14 residues. CDR3 loop: CASTWRSWRDTQYF. The DNA for the CDR3 is TGTGCCAGCACCTGGCGGAGTTGGCGGGATACGCAGTATTTT.